This record covers a single T cell receptor beta chain. CDR3 length: 15 residues. Germline CDR1 LGHDT, CDR2 YNNKEL (reference sequence). The J segment lost 6 bases and the V segment lost 4 bases, leaving 12 bases of the junction unmatched. The data are from a study of control samples from healthy donors and cancer patients. Clones were read by immunoSEQ multiplex PCR, and TCRdb kept only the in-frame ones, dropping some. This table holds 100,000 to 120,000 clones, around nine tenths found once. Input material: PBMCs. The genes are TRBV3-1 (or the pseudogene TRBV3-2) and TRBJ2-7; 7 bases fit TRBD1. This TCR came from a woman aged 55-70 years with lung cancer. The CDR3 spells CASSPAQGRIREQYF. DNA of the CDR3: TGTGCCAGCAGCCCCGCACAGGGGAGAATACGCGAGCAGTACTTC.